The 22 T cell receptor beta chains in this list originate from one sample, sequenced in a study of control samples from healthy donors and cancer patients. The table came from immunoSEQ multiplex PCR; TCRdb's copy has only in-frame clones and leaves some out. The sample lists some 130,000 clones; roughly 92% were seen once. Sequenced: blood. All receptors come from a man between 18 and 35 years old in good health.

The V gene is TRBV9, the J gene TRBJ1-6; possible D gene TRBD1, 6 bases. This CDR3 has 13 residues. Trimming stripped 2 bases from V and 10 bases from J, with 10 bases between. Germline CDR1 is SGDLS and CDR2 is YYNGEE. DNA for the CDR3: TGTGCCAGCAGCGTCACAGGGCGGTCACCCCTCCACTTT. This gives the protein CASSVTGRSPLHF.

This rearrangement joins TRBV6-5 to TRBJ1-5, with D maybe TRBD1 (6 bases). The CDR3 contains 14 residues. From germline, CDR1 is MNHEY and CDR2 SVGAGI. Deletions cut 4 bases from V and 6 bases from J, with 13 bases between. The CDR3 DNA sequence: TGTGCCAGCAGTTTAACGGGGGGCTCTCAGCCCCAGCATTTT. This codes for CASSLTGGSQPQHF.

The chain links TRBV19 to TRBJ2-7; D gene ambiguous. V was cut by 3 bases and J by 2 bases, with 11 bases left in between. Germline values: CDR1 LNHDA, CDR2 SQIVND (reference sequence). The CDR3 is made up of 14 amino acids. The CDR3: CASSISRRAYEQYF. DNA for the CDR3: TGTGCCAGTAGTATCTCACGTCGGGCCTACGAGCAGTACTTC.

This chain uses TRBV5-4 with TRBJ1-2; maybe TRBD1 (6 bases). Trimming cost V 2 bases and J 8 bases, with 10 bases left between them. Per germline, CDR1 SGHNT and CDR2 YYREEE (reference sequence). This CDR3 is 12 amino acids long. CDR3 loop: CASSLITGGYTF. DNA for the CDR3: TGTGCCAGCAGCTTAATTACAGGGGGCTACACCTTC.

This clone was found once. The V gene is TRBV9, the J gene TRBJ2-2; TRBD2 might be the D (6 bases). V was trimmed by 0 bases and J by 0 bases, leaving 9 bases between them. CDR1 is SGDLS and CDR2 is YYNGEE in the germline V gene. This CDR3 has 16 residues. CDR3 in DNA: TGTGCCAGCAGCGTAGAGGAGGGACCGAACACCGGGGAGCTGTTTTTT. It specifies CASSVEEGPNTGELFF.

There are a few counts of this clone. This sequence joins TRBV11-1 and TRBJ2-5, with D possibly being TRBD1 (5 bases). V was clipped by 6 bases and J by 5 bases, with 16 bases between them. The CDR3 has 14 amino acids. Germline lookup yields CDR1 SGHAT and CDR2 FQDESV (reference sequence). CDR3 residues: CASSQGHLRETQYF. DNA of the CDR3: TGTGCCAGCAGTCAAGGACACCTCAGGGAGACCCAGTACTTC.

The DNA of the CDR3 is TGTGCCAGCAGCCAAGAAGTGCGGGCCTCAGACGAGCAGTACTTC. It specifies CASSQEVRASDEQYF. V gene TRBV4-2 combines with J gene TRBJ2-7; the D gene is possibly TRBD2 (5 bases). The V gene lost 0 bases and the J gene lost 5 bases, with 14 bases spanning the gap. The CDR3 is 15 residues long. Per germline, CDR1 LGHNA and CDR2 YNFKEQ.

This clone was picked up one time. The rearrangement links TRBV27 to TRBJ2-5; a weak D match, TRBD2 (6 bases). Germline loops: CDR1 MNHEY, CDR2 SMNVEV (reference sequence). The CDR3 totals 13 residues. V lost 6 bases and J lost 11, with 19 bases in between. The CDR3, as DNA: TGTGCCAGCAGCATAACGTGGGCGGGGTCTCAGTACTTC. Protein sequence: CASSITWAGSQYF.

V and J are TRBV6-2 or TRBV6-3 and TRBJ2-3; possible D gene TRBD2, 6 bases. The CDR3 totals 16 residues. Germline CDR1 is MNHEY and CDR2 is SVGEGT. V was trimmed by 2 bases and J by 2 bases, leaving 14 bases between them. CDR3 bases: TGTGCCAGCAGTTACCCCCCTCGCGGGGTCACAGATACGCAGTATTTT. This gives the protein CASSYPPRGVTDTQYF.

The CDR3 nucleotides are TGTGCCAGCAGCCCGGGTGATAGCGGGGGGGCCGAAGAGACCCAGTACTTC. Protein product: CASSPGDSGGAEETQYF. The chain joins TRBV5-4 to TRBJ2-5; 11 nucleotides match TRBD2. This CDR3 comprises 17 residues. Germline V gives CDR1 SGHNT, CDR2 YYREEE (reference sequence). Trimming cost V 4 bases and J 3 bases; bases outside gene matches: 11.

The chain employs TRBV10-3 and TRBJ2-3, with unresolved D. Germline CDR1 is ENHRY and CDR2 is SYGVKD. CDR3 size: 14 residues. Trimming pared 3 bases from V and 3 bases from J, leaving 10 bases between. This CDR3 reads CAISDPRRTDTQYF. The CDR3 DNA sequence: TGTGCCATCAGTGACCCGAGGCGGACAGATACGCAGTATTTT.

This chain joins TRBV11-2 and TRBJ2-3; 12 positions match TRBD2. The CDR3 is made up of 18 amino acids. Germline CDR1 is SGHAT and CDR2 is FQNNGV. V trimming: 3 bases; J trimming: 2 bases; junction bases outside the gene matches: 9. The CDR3 nucleotides read TGTGCCAGCAGCTTTGTTGCCGGACTAGCGGGGTTCACAGATACGCAGTATTTT. It translates to CASSFVAGLAGFTDTQYF.

V usage is TRBV19 and J usage is TRBJ2-5, with 7 bases matching TRBD1. The CDR3 spans 15 residues. V lost 5 bases to trimming and J lost 2 bases; unmatched junction nucleotides: 8. Germline lookup yields CDR1 LNHDA and CDR2 SQIVND (reference sequence). The CDR3 region has the DNA TGTGCCAGTAGTGCCATAGACAGGGATCAAGAGACCCAGTACTTC. This encodes CASSAIDRDQETQYF.

The rearrangement links TRBV11-2 to TRBJ1-1; D not certain. The CDR3 consists of 15 residues. V lost 5 bases and J lost 8, with 21 bases in between. The germline CDR1 and CDR2 sequences are SGHAT and FQNNGV. In DNA form, the CDR3 reads TGTGCCAGCAGCCCGATGTCGCGGGTAAGTTCAGAAGCTTTCTTT. Translating it yields CASSPMSRVSSEAFF.

The chain employs TRBV7-6 and TRBJ2-7; TRBD1 agrees at 7 bases. CDR3 length: 13 amino acids. Germline CDR1 SGHVS, CDR2 FNYEAQ. Trimming cost V 8 bases and J 6 bases; bases outside gene matches: 10. The CDR3, as DNA: TGTGCCAGCGGGAAGGGGGCTTCGGGCGAGCAGTACTTC. Amino acid sequence: CASGKGASGEQYF.

The genes are TRBV28 and TRBJ2-7, with D tentatively TRBD2 (6 bases). V gave up 5 bases and J gave up 1 base, with 15 bases separating them. The CDR3 totals 15 residues. In germline, CDR1 is MDHEN, CDR2 SYDVKM. The DNA of the CDR3 is TGTGCCAGCAGTGGAGGAGCGGGCAGATCCTACGAGCAGTACTTC. This gives the protein CASSGGAGRSYEQYF.

The chain recombines TRBV7-3 with TRBJ2-7; TRBD1 aligns across 7 bases. CDR1 is SGHTA and CDR2 is FQGTGA in the germline V gene. The CDR3 runs 14 residues. The trim removed 2 bases at V and 2 bases at J, leaving 3 bases unmatched. CDR3 nucleotide sequence: TGTGCCAGCAGCTTAGGGACAGTCCCCTACGAGCAGTACTTC. This gives the protein CASSLGTVPYEQYF.

The V call is TRBV5-1, the J call TRBJ2-3; D remains unclear. Per germline, CDR1 SGHRS and CDR2 YFSETQ. The CDR3 totals 12 residues. V shed 3 bases and J shed 2 bases, with 4 bases lying between them. The CDR3 is CASSSNTDTQYF. In DNA form, the CDR3 reads TGCGCCAGCAGCTCAAACACAGATACGCAGTATTTT.

The chain combines TRBV6-6 with TRBJ1-2, with 8 nucleotides matching TRBD1. The CDR3 consists of 16 residues. The V and J ends lost 2 bases and 2 bases, in that order; junction bases with no gene match: 7. The germline gives CDR1 MNHNY, CDR2 SVGAGI (reference sequence). This CDR3 is CASSYPRGQANYGYTF. The CDR3 DNA reads as TGTGCCAGCAGTTACCCCAGGGGACAGGCGAACTATGGCTACACCTTC.

The J gene is TRBJ2-5, the V gene TRBV30, with a tentative D call TRBD1 (5 bases). Germline values: CDR1 GTSNPN, CDR2 SVGIG (reference sequence). The CDR3 has 14 amino acids. Trimming took 2 bases from V and 4 from J, leaving 14 bases between them. For the CDR3, the DNA is TGTGCCTGGAGTACTGCAGGGTCGGGAGAGACCCAGTACTTC. This encodes CAWSTAGSGETQYF.

The chain couples TRBV19 to TRBJ2-1; D is undetermined. Trimming left V 4 bases short and J 8 bases short, with 6 bases between. The V gene's germline CDR1 is LNHDA and CDR2 SQIVND (reference sequence). The CDR3 contains 11 residues. For the CDR3, the DNA is TGTGCCAGTAGTAGGGTGGATGAGCAGTTCTTC. This codes for CASSRVDEQFF.

The chain carries TRBV29-1 and TRBJ1-1; D remains unclear. V was shortened by 0 bases and J by 9 bases, with 8 bases between the two germline ends. CDR1 is SQVTM and CDR2 is ANQGSEA in the germline V gene. CDR3 length equals 11 residues. CDR3 loop: CSVEELTKAFF. The CDR3 DNA reads TGCAGCGTTGAAGAGCTAACAAAAGCTTTCTTT. Based on the CDR3 plus reference TRBV29-1 and TRBJ1-1, the full variable domain is SAVISQKPSRDICQRGTSLTIQCQVDSQVTMMFWYRQQPGQSLTLIATANQGSEATYESGFVIDKFPISRPNLTFSTLTVSNMSPEDSSIYLCSVEELTKAFFGQGTRLTVV.